Below, 12 T cell receptor beta chains from the same sample are listed, as sequenced in a study of T cell responses to AZD1222 COVID-19 vaccine. TCRdb's copy holds only in-frame clones and misses some; the assay was immunoSEQ multiplex PCR. In the table there are around 270,000 clones, about 94% of which are singletons. This specimen consisted of peripheral blood, obtained 28 days after the second AZD1222 dose. The receptors were sampled from an adult who received the AZD1222 COVID-19 vaccine.

This clone occurred once. This chain joins TRBV3-1 (or the pseudogene TRBV3-2) and TRBJ1-6; no firm D call. The CDR3 loop spans 13 amino acids. CDR1 and CDR2 from the germline V gene are LGHDT and YNNKEL (reference sequence). V dropped 5 bases and J dropped 11 bases, with 13 bases sitting between them. The CDR3 coding sequence is TGTGCCAGCAGCTACGATGATAGGCCACCCCTCCACTTT. This sequence encodes CASSYDDRPPLHF.

The chain combines TRBV6-5 with TRBJ2-7; D is possibly TRBD1 (6 bases). V was shortened by 2 bases and J by 12 bases, with 17 bases between the two germline ends. Germline CDR1 MNHEY, CDR2 SVGAGI. The CDR3 extends over 13 amino acids. The CDR3, as DNA: TGTGCCAGCAGTTACCACAGGGACGGATGGGGGTACTTC. Its translation: CASSYHRDGWGYF.

The V call is TRBV29-1, the J call TRBJ2-6; D remains ambiguous. CDR3 length equals 12 residues. V was shortened by 3 bases and J by 2 bases, with 2 bases between the two germline ends. CDR1 SQVTM and CDR2 ANQGSEA come from the germline V gene. The CDR3: CSVEAGANVLTF. The CDR3 DNA sequence: TGCAGCGTTGAGGCTGGGGCCAACGTCCTGACTTTC.

The chain recombines TRBV18 with TRBJ2-2; no definite D call. The ends were cut back, 3 bases at V and 2 bases at J, with 13 bases in the middle. The CDR3 runs to 16 residues. Germline-derived CDR1 and CDR2 are KGHSH and LQKENI. The CDR3 sequence is CASSPPSRFNTGELFF. CDR3 nucleotide sequence: TGTGCCAGCTCACCTCCCAGTCGATTTAACACCGGGGAGCTGTTTTTT. The entire variable domain, with the rest obtained from reference TRBV18 and TRBJ2-2, is as follows: NAGVMQNPRHLVRRRGQEARLRCSPMKGHSHVYWYRQLPEEGLKFMVYLQKENIIDESGMPKERFSAEFPKEGPSILRIQQVVRGDSAAYFCASSPPSRFNTGELFFGEGSRLTVL.

The rearrangement uses TRBV20-1 and TRBJ2-7, with D possibly being TRBD1 or TRBD2 (5 bases each). The germline CDR1 and CDR2 sequences are DFQATT and SNEGSKA (reference sequence). The length of the CDR3 is 14 residues. V was clipped by 3 bases and J by 2 bases, with 14 bases between them. The CDR3: CSASTPRGAYEQYF. The CDR3 DNA sequence: TGCAGTGCTAGTACTCCAAGAGGGGCCTACGAGCAGTACTTC.

The chain employs TRBV19 and TRBJ1-5; unclear D gene. This CDR3 has 14 amino acids. Germline values: CDR1 LNHDA, CDR2 SQIVND (reference sequence). Trimming removed 0 bases from V and 2 bases from J, with 5 bases in between. CDR3 in DNA: TGTGCCAGTAGTATAGAGAGTCGCAATCAGCCCCAGCATTTT. It yields the protein CASSIESRNQPQHF.

V gene TRBV14 combines with J gene TRBJ2-7; D unresolved. V dropped 1 base and J dropped 4 bases, with 8 bases sitting between them. Germline lookup yields CDR1 SGHDN and CDR2 FVKESK. The CDR3 sequence is 13 residues long. The CDR3: CASSQGVIYEQYF. CDR3 in DNA: TGTGCCAGCAGCCAAGGAGTCATTTACGAGCAGTACTTC. The full variable domain, in which reference TRBV14 and TRBJ2-7 provide the parts outside the CDR3, is EAGVTQFPSHSVIEKGQTVTLRCDPISGHDNLYWYRRVMGKEIKFLLHFVKESKQDESGMPNNRFLAERTGGTYSTLKVQPAELEDSGVYFCASSQGVIYEQYFGPGTRLTVT.

The chain joins TRBV14 to TRBJ1-1; the match to TRBD1 covers 8 bases. The V gene end was trimmed by 3 bases and the J gene end by 5 bases; junction bases not matched to a gene: 8. Germline CDR1 SGHDN, CDR2 FVKESK. This CDR3 is 15 amino acids long. The CDR3 nucleotides read TGTGCCAGCAGCCAGAGACAGGGGTCGAGAACTGAAGCTTTCTTT. This gives the protein CASSQRQGSRTEAFF.

This clone appeared many times. V is TRBV7-2 and J is TRBJ2-5; no reliable D call. CDR3 length equals 13 residues. V was pared by 3 bases and J by 2 bases, with 7 bases between. From germline, CDR1 is SGHTA and CDR2 FQGNSA. CDR3 amino acids: CASSFSSQETQYF. The CDR3 DNA reads as TGTGCCAGCAGCTTTAGCTCTCAAGAGACCCAGTACTTC. Using reference TRBV7-2 and TRBJ2-5 for the parts outside the CDR3, the full variable domain is GAGVSQSPSNKVTEKGKDVELRCDPISGHTALYWYRQSLGQGLEFLIYFQGNSAPDKSGLPSDRFSAERTGGSVSTLTIQRTQQEDSAVYLCASSFSSQETQYFGPGTRLLVL.

The chain combines TRBV6-5 with TRBJ2-1; D might be TRBD1 or TRBD2, each matching 5 bases. V lost 6 bases, J lost 10 bases, and 13 bases lay in between. Looked up from germline, CDR1 is MNHEY and CDR2 is SVGAGI. The CDR3 is made up of 12 amino acids. The CDR3 nucleotides are TGTGCCAGCAGCCAGGGAGAGGGGGAGCAGTTCTTC. This gives the protein CASSQGEGEQFF.

The rearrangement links TRBV5-1 to TRBJ1-2, with a weak D call TRBD1 (6 bases). Germline V CDR1 and CDR2: SGHRS, YFSETQ. V lost 4 bases and J lost 2, with 12 bases in between. The CDR3 is 14 amino acids. This CDR3 reads CASSRTDPNYGYTF. The CDR3 DNA is TGCGCCAGCAGCCGGACAGATCCCAACTATGGCTACACCTTC.

The chain uses TRBV28 and TRBJ2-3; 8 nucleotides line up with TRBD1. This CDR3 contains 19 residues. Per the germline V gene, CDR1 is MDHEN and CDR2 is SYDVKM. V dropped 7 bases and J dropped 6; count of bases not matched to a gene: 24. The CDR3 reads CASIPPGQAKPSSRDTQYF. The CDR3 nucleotides are TGTGCCAGCATCCCTCCGGGACAGGCAAAACCGTCTTCTAGGGATACGCAGTATTTT.